The clone carrying this T cell receptor beta chain was recorded only once. This specimen belongs to a study of blood T cell repertoires in COVID-19. Whole-study context: The United States, Italy and Spain were the sources of the acute and convalescent COVID-19 samples.

TCRdb's table, derived via immunoSEQ multiplex PCR, lists solely in-frame clones and lacks some. There are a few hundred thousand clones in the sample; 75% to 90% occur only once, and over 4.5% lies in the top ten. Trimming took 4 bases from V and 1 from J; bases not matched to a gene: 5. The CDR3 spans 14 residues. Germline V gene lookup returns CDR1 GTSNPN and CDR2 SVGIG (reference sequence). The specimen was peripheral blood. The source is a man in his sixties who had recovered from COVID-19. The chain carries TRBV30 and TRBJ2-3; 7 nucleotides align to TRBD1. CDR3 residues: CAWNRQGGTDTQYF. Written as DNA, the CDR3 is TGTGCCTGGAACAGGCAGGGGGGCACAGATACGCAGTATTTT.